The 17 T cell receptor beta chains in this list originate from one sample, sequenced in a study of cytomegalovirus exposure and HLA in healthy donors. The protocol was immunoSEQ multiplex PCR, while the TCRdb copy is restricted to in-frame clones and leaves out a portion. The sample lists 100,000 to 150,000 clones, roughly 89% occurring once. Sequences were obtained from PBMCs. These receptors all stem from a woman between 18 and 30 years old in good health and CMV-seronegative.

CDR3 in DNA: TGCGCCAGCAGCCAAGATAGTCCAGGACAGTACGAGCAGTACTTC. It codes for CASSQDSPGQYEQYF. The chain uses TRBV4-1 and TRBJ2-7; perhaps TRBD1 as D (6 bases). Trimming shortened V by 0 bases and J by 4 bases, and 13 bases separated the two germline ends. The CDR3 runs to 15 residues. Per the germline V gene, CDR1 is MGHRA and CDR2 is YSYEKL.

J is TRBJ2-3 and V is TRBV27; no clear D. The CDR3 is made up of 14 amino acids. CDR1 is MNHEY and CDR2 is SMNVEV in the germline V gene (reference sequence). V was pared by 2 bases and J by 0 bases, with 6 bases between. CDR3 protein: CASSLGQSTDTQYF. For the CDR3, the DNA is TGTGCCAGCAGTTTAGGGCAGAGCACAGATACGCAGTATTTT.

This rearrangement joins TRBV27 to TRBJ1-2; the D is unclear. The CDR3 has 14 amino acids. Trimming pared 3 bases from V and 7 bases from J, leaving 15 bases between. Looked up from germline, CDR1 is MNHEY and CDR2 is SMNVEV (reference sequence). The CDR3 DNA follows: TGTGCCAGCAGTTTTGGCCAGGTAGGAGGTGGCTACACCTTC. This translates into CASSFGQVGGGYTF.

V and J are TRBV19 and TRBJ2-7; tentative D call: TRBD1 (5 bases). V was cut by 1 base and J by 5 bases, with 9 bases left in between. The CDR3 has 13 amino acids. The germline gives CDR1 LNHDA, CDR2 SQIVND (reference sequence). CDR3 nucleotides: TGTGCCAGTAGTATAGTTAGGGGAAACGAGCAGTACTTC. This codes for CASSIVRGNEQYF.

The chain uses TRBV6-1 and TRBJ2-2; no definite D call. The CDR3 consists of 12 residues. V lost 5 bases, J lost 2 bases, and 3 bases lay in between. The germline gives CDR1 MNHNS, CDR2 SASEGT. The CDR3 is CASSTNTGELFF. CDR3 DNA sequence: TGTGCCAGCAGTACAAACACCGGGGAGCTGTTTTTT.

The V gene is TRBV2, the J gene TRBJ1-3; TRBD1 is a possible D gene (5 bases). Germline values: CDR1 SNHLY, CDR2 FYNNEI. CDR3 size: 15 residues. V lost 8 bases to trimming and J lost 0 bases, with 14 bases between them. The CDR3 here is CASGWTLASGNTIYF. The CDR3 DNA is TGTGCCAGCGGGTGGACACTGGCCTCTGGAAACACCATATATTTT.

V gene TRBV6-1 combines with J gene TRBJ1-5, with 7 bases matching TRBD1. This CDR3 region has 16 residues. The V segment lost 0 bases and the J segment 2 bases; nucleotides outside the gene matches: 4. The germline CDR1 and CDR2 sequences are MNHNS and SASEGT. The CDR3 loop reads CASSEAPGTGNQPQHF. CDR3 in DNA: TGTGCCAGCAGTGAAGCTCCAGGGACAGGCAATCAGCCCCAGCATTTT.

The count of this clone is one. This sequence joins TRBV5-1 and TRBJ2-3; 8 nucleotides match TRBD2. V lost 2 bases, J lost 3 bases, and 11 bases stayed unmatched. From germline, CDR1 is SGHRS and CDR2 YFSETQ. The length of the CDR3 is 17 residues. The CDR3 DNA sequence: TGCGCCAGCAGCTTAGCTACTAGCGGCCCGAGTACAGATACGCAGTATTTT. It is translated as CASSLATSGPSTDTQYF.

The V gene is TRBV4-1, the J gene TRBJ2-1, with 10 bases identical to TRBD1. CDR3 length: 13 residues. The junction had 1 base not matched to a gene; V was cut back by 4 bases and J by 7 bases. Germline loops: CDR1 MGHRA, CDR2 YSYEKL. The CDR3 protein is CASSRGQGNEQFF. Written as DNA, the CDR3 is TGCGCCAGCAGCCGGGGACAGGGGAATGAGCAGTTCTTC.

V and J are TRBV29-1 and TRBJ1-1; 8 positions match TRBD1. The J segment lost 4 bases and the V segment lost 7 bases, leaving 5 bases of the junction unmatched. Germline CDR1 and CDR2: SQVTM and ANQGSEA. The CDR3 has 12 residues. DNA of the CDR3: TGCAGCGGTGGACAGGGTAGCACTGAAGCTTTCTTT. Its translation is CSGGQGSTEAFF.

This chain joins TRBV6-5 and TRBJ2-1; possible D gene TRBD1, 5 bases. This CDR3 has 12 residues. The V gene's germline CDR1 is MNHEY and CDR2 SVGAGI. V shed 6 bases and J shed 5 bases, with 8 bases lying between them. The CDR3 DNA reads TGTGCCAGCAGCTCAGGGCACAATGAGCAGTTCTTC. It encodes CASSSGHNEQFF.

The chain employs TRBV5-1 and TRBJ2-3; D possibly corresponds to TRBD2 (6 bases). The CDR3 is 14 residues long. Per germline, CDR1 SGHRS and CDR2 YFSETQ. V lost 2 bases to trimming and J lost 5 bases, with 12 bases between them. The CDR3 DNA reads TGCGCCAGCAGCTTTGGAGGGGTGGGAGATACGCAGTATTTT. Translating it yields CASSFGGVGDTQYF. Full variable domain (missing parts from reference TRBV5-1 and TRBJ2-3): KAGVTQTPRYLIKTRGQQVTLSCSPISGHRSVSWYQQTPGQGLQFLFEYFSETQRNKGNFPGRFSGRQFSNSRSEMNVSTLELGDSALYLCASSFGGVGDTQYFGPGTRLTVL.

This clone occurred a few times. V gene TRBV6-5 combines with J gene TRBJ1-6; 8 bases are shared with TRBD1. The CDR3 spans 14 residues. The V gene's germline CDR1 is MNHEY and CDR2 SVGAGI. V shed 5 bases, J shed 14 bases, and the junction held 11 bases outside the gene matches. As DNA, the CDR3 is TGTGCCAGCAGTCCGGGACAGGCAGGTTCTGCCCTCCACTTT. This gives the protein CASSPGQAGSALHF.

This sequence joins TRBV5-6 and TRBJ1-1; D unclear. The CDR3 spans 14 residues. Per the germline V gene, CDR1 is SGHDT and CDR2 is YYEEEE. The V and J ends lost 2 bases and 5 bases respectively, with 13 bases between them. The CDR3 coding sequence is TGTGCCAGCAGCTTAACCGAGCGGGAAACTGAAGCTTTCTTT. Translated, it gives CASSLTERETEAFF.

This sequence joins TRBV10-1 and TRBJ2-3, with D possibly TRBD1 on 5 matching bases. The CDR3 totals 14 residues. The germline CDR1 and CDR2 sequences are WNHNN and SYGVQD (reference sequence). V shed 4 bases and J shed 3 bases, with 11 bases lying between them. Here the CDR3 reads CASSAETETDTQYF. The CDR3, as DNA: TGCGCCAGCAGTGCGGAGACAGAGACAGATACGCAGTATTTT.

The genes are TRBV4-3 and TRBJ2-2; TRBD1 might be the D (5 bases). The V end lost 4 bases, the J end lost 2 bases, and 14 bases lay between the germline ends. CDR1 LGHNA and CDR2 YSLEER come from the germline V gene. CDR3 length: 16 amino acids. DNA for the CDR3: TGCGCCAGCAGCCTAGGGCCCAGGGCTAACACCGGGGAGCTGTTTTTT. Its protein product is CASSLGPRANTGELFF.

The chain combines TRBV21-1 with TRBJ2-1; the DNA was not used to check the table's D call, TRBD1. TRBV21-1 is annotated as a pseudogene. The CDR3 runs to 16 residues. The CDR3 loop reads CASSKGSGVTYNEQFF. As DNA, the CDR3 is TGTGCCAGCAGCAAAGGTTCAGGGGTTACCTACAATGAGCAGTTCTTC.